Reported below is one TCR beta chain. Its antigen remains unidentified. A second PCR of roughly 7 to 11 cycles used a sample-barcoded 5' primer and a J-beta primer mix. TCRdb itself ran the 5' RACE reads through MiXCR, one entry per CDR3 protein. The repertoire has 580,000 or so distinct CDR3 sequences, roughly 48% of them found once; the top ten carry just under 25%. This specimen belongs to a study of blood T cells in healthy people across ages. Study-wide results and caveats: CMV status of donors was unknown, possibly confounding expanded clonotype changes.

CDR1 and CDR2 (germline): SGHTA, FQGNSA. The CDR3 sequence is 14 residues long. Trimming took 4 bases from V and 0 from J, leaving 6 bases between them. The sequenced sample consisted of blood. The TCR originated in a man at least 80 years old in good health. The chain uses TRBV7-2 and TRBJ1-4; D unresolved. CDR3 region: CASSYSTTNEKLFF. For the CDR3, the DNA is TGTGCCAGCAGCTACAGTACAACTAATGAAAAACTGTTTTTT.